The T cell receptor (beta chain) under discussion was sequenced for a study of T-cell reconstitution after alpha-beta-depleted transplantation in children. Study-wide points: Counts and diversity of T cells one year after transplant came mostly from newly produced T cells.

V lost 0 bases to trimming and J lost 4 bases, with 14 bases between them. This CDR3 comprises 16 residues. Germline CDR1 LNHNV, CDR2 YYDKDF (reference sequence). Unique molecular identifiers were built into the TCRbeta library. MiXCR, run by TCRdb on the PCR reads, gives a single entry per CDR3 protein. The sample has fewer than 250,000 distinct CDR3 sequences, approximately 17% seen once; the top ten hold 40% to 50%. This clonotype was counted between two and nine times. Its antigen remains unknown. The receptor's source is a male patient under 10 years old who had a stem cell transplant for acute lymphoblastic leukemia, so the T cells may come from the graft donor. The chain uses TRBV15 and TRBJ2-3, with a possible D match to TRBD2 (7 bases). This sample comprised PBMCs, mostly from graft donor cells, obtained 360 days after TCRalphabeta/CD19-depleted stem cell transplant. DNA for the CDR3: TGTGCCACCAGCAGAGATTGGGAGGGGGGCGCAGATACGCAGTATTTT. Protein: CATSRDWEGGADTQYF.